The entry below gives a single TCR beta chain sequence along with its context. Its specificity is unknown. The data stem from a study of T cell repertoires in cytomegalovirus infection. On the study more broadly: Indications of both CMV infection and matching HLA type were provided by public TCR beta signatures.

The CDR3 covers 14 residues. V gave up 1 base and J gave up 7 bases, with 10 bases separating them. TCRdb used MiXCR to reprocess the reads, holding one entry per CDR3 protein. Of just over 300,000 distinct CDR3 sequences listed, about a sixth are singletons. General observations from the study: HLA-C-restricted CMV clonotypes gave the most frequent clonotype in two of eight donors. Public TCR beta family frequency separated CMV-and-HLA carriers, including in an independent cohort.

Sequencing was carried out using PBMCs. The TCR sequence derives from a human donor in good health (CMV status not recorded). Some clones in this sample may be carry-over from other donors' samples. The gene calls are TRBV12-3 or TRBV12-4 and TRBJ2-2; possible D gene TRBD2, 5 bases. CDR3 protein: CASSLGQAGGELFF. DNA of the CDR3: TGTGCCAGCAGTTTAGGGCAGGCGGGCGGGGAGCTGTTTTTT.